This T cell receptor beta chain was sequenced in a study of technical replicates of blood from a few donors. The CDR3 is made up of 15 amino acids. V gave up 2 bases and J gave up 4 bases; unmatched junction bases: 5. In germline, CDR1 is LNHDA, CDR2 SQIVND (reference sequence). TCRdb's copy holds only in-frame clones and misses some; the assay was immunoSEQ multiplex PCR. The data show 75,000 to 100,000 clones, with about 95% seen just once and over 0.25% held by the top ten. The source of this sequence is a human donor in good health. Specimen: T cells isolated from PBMCs. This rearrangement joins TRBV19 to TRBJ2-5, with 9 bases matching TRBD2. CDR3 DNA sequence: TGTGCCAGTAGTATATCTAGCGGGATTTTAGAGACCCAGTACTTC. Protein sequence: CASSISSGILETQYF.